This entry describes one T cell receptor beta chain. Some clones are missing from TCRdb's copy, which holds only in-frame ones; the method was immunoSEQ multiplex PCR. This table holds roughly 330,000 clones, 88% found once. The data belong to a study of blood T cell repertoires in COVID-19. Study summary: Spain, Italy and the United States supplied samples that represented acute and convalescent COVID-19. Sample material is recorded as cDNA or gDNA derived from T cells, B-cell-depleted T cells, or PBMCs.

The CDR3 is made up of 15 amino acids. After removal of 3 bases from V and 9 bases from J, the junction contained 14 bases not matched to a gene. The germline CDR1 and CDR2 sequences are SGHAT and FQDESV (reference sequence). Source material: PBMCs or T cells enriched from blood (not recorded which). This TCR came from a man aged 25-40 years who had recovered from COVID-19. The chain has TRBV11-1 and TRBJ2-7; 7 bases map to TRBD2. The CDR3 sequence: CASSFGVGDYEAQYF. CDR3 sequence (DNA): TGTGCCAGCAGCTTTGGAGTCGGGGACTACGAGGCGCAGTACTTC.